This T cell receptor (beta chain) was sequenced during a study of T cell responses to AZD1222 COVID-19 vaccine. Study-level results: Mostly white British, mostly female donors; authors suggested clonal diversity may be underestimated.

For this clone: Its antigen is unidentified.

Data came from immunoSEQ multiplex PCR; TCRdb stores just in-frame clones and leaves some out. The profile shows 190,000 or so clones, roughly 90% of them singletons. The CDR3 is 15 amino acids. V was shortened by 1 base and J by 2 bases, with 12 bases between the two germline ends. The germline CDR1 and CDR2 sequences are SGHTA and FQGTGA. The TCR originated in an adult who received the AZD1222 COVID-19 vaccine. V gene TRBV7-3 combines with J gene TRBJ2-7; possibly TRBD2 for D (5 bases). The sequenced sample was peripheral blood, obtained 28 days after the second AZD1222 dose. CDR3: CASSLIATGTYEQYF. The CDR3 DNA reads TGTGCCAGCAGCTTAATCGCGACGGGGACCTACGAGCAGTACTTC.